The present T cell receptor (beta chain) was sequenced within a study of T cell responses to AZD1222 COVID-19 vaccine. Here immunoSEQ multiplex PCR was the method, and the copy in TCRdb shows in-frame clones only, minus some. This sample yields about 56,000 clones, of which 70% to 90% are seen a single time; more than 12% belongs to the top ten. This clone appeared once. Antigen specificity is unknown. Whole-study results and caveats: In the spike-specific TCR repertoire, nearly half reportedly target unmutated variant regions. Dominant CD4 TCR responses targeted spike regions 160-218 and 743-854. Donors, mostly white British, included more females; clonal diversity was possibly underestimated. Baseline seropositivity characterized only six AZD1222 recipients.

This clonotype was obtained from an adult in good health. The sample in question was peripheral blood, obtained on day 0 of AZD1222 vaccination.

CDR3 protein: CASSGQGGSHEQYF. CDR3 in DNA: TGTGCCAGTTCCGGACAGGGAGGATCCCACGAGCAGTACTTC. V usage is TRBV2 and J usage is TRBJ2-7; TRBD1 aligns across 8 bases. The V and J ends lost 9 bases and 5 bases, in that order; junction bases with no gene match: 12. Germline CDR1 and CDR2: SNHLY and FYNNEI. The CDR3 is 14 amino acids.